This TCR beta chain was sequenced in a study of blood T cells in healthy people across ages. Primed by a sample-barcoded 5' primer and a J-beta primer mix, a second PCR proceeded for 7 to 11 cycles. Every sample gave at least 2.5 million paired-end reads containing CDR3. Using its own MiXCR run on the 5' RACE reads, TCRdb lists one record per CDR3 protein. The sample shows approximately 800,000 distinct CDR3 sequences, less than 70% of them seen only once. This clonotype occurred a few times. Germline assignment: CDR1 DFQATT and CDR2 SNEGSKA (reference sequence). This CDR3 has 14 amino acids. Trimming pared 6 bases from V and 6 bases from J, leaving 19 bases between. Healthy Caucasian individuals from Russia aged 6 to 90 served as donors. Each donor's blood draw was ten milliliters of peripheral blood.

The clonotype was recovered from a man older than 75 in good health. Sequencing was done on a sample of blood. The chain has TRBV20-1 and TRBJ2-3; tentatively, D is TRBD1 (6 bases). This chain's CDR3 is CSAPKGVLFDTQYF. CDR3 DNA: TGCAGTGCCCCAAAGGGGGTACTTTTCGATACGCAGTATTTT.